These 17 T cell receptor beta chains share one sample of origin, sequenced in a study of tumour-infiltrating T cells in Burkitt lymphoma. Assay used: immunoSEQ multiplex PCR; TCRdb lists only in-frame clones, some missing. The sample has 13,000 or so clones, 85% to 90% seen once. Sequences were obtained from tumor tissue. The receptors come from a human donor with diffuse large B-cell lymphoma.

This clone was found once. The chain joins TRBV5-6 to TRBJ2-2; D not certain. Germline CDR1 is SGHDT and CDR2 is YYEEEE. V was cut by 0 bases and J by 3 bases, with 9 bases left in between. This CDR3 is built from 15 residues. The CDR3 region has the DNA TGTGCCAGCAGCTTGGGGGGATACGACACCGGGGAGCTGTTTTTT. It encodes CASSLGGYDTGELFF. The full variable domain, its missing parts supplied by reference TRBV5-6 and TRBJ2-2, is DAGVTQSPTHLIKTRGQQVTLRCSPKSGHDTVSWYQQALGQGPQFIFQYYEEEERQRGNFPDRFSGHQFPNYSSELNVNALLLGDSALYLCASSLGGYDTGELFFGEGSRLTVL.

CDR3 loop: CAITRDRESFDTDTQYF. The CDR3 DNA is TGTGCCATCACCCGGGACAGGGAGTCCTTCGACACAGATACGCAGTATTTT. The V gene is TRBV10-3, the J gene TRBJ2-3, with 9 bases fitting TRBD1. Germline V gene lookup returns CDR1 ENHRY and CDR2 SYGVKD. The CDR3 length is 17 residues. V dropped 7 bases and J dropped 2; count of bases not matched to a gene: 13.

The chain combines TRBV9 with TRBJ2-3, with 8 bases matching TRBD2. The CDR3 is 15 amino acids. The germline CDR1 and CDR2 sequences are SGDLS and YYNGEE. J gave up 6 bases and V 0 bases, and 6 bases lay outside the gene matches. The CDR3 spells CASSVDAGGMDTQYF. The CDR3 DNA follows: TGTGCCAGCAGCGTAGACGCGGGGGGAATGGATACGCAGTATTTT.

The rearrangement joins TRBV5-6 to TRBJ1-2, with a tentative D call TRBD1 (5 bases). Germline V gene sequence: CDR1 SGHDT, CDR2 YYEEEE. CDR3 length equals 15 residues. Trimming stripped 1 base from V and 2 bases from J, with 12 bases between. As DNA, the CDR3 is TGTGCCAGCAGCTTGTATCCGACAGAAAACTATGGCTACACCTTC. Its protein is CASSLYPTENYGYTF.

V gene TRBV7-2 combines with J gene TRBJ2-2; perhaps TRBD2 as D (6 bases). There are 15 residues in the CDR3. Germline CDR1 is SGHTA and CDR2 is FQGNSA. Trimming cost V 5 bases and J 2 bases, with 12 bases left between them. Written as DNA, the CDR3 is TGTGCCAGCAGCCGTTGGGGGGAAAACACCGGGGAGCTGTTTTTT. Amino acids: CASSRWGENTGELFF.

This clone came up once. This chain joins TRBV5-6 and TRBJ1-3; D not certain. CDR3 length equals 15 residues. V was clipped by 3 bases and J by 3 bases, with 13 bases between them. Germline loops: CDR1 SGHDT, CDR2 YYEEEE. CDR3 sequence (DNA): TGTGCCAGCAGCTCCTGGGCGATAGGTGGAAACACCATATATTTT. This translates into CASSSWAIGGNTIYF.

This clone was counted a single time. V gene TRBV4-2 combines with J gene TRBJ1-2; TRBD1 might be the D (5 bases). The CDR3 runs to 15 residues. V was shortened by 6 bases and J by 6 bases, with 20 bases between the two germline ends. CDR1 is LGHNA and CDR2 is YNFKEQ in the germline V gene. The CDR3 here is CASRSSGEGLNGYTF. CDR3 DNA: TGTGCCAGCAGGAGCTCCGGTGAGGGACTAAATGGCTACACCTTC.

The CDR3 loop is CASSSEFQETQYF. The CDR3 DNA is TGTGCCAGCAGCTCGGAGTTCCAAGAGACCCAGTACTTC. V and J are TRBV7-9 and TRBJ2-5; D not certain. Trimming cost V 4 bases and J 1 base, with 7 bases left between them. Germline V gene data show CDR1 as SEHNR and CDR2 as FQNEAQ (reference sequence). The CDR3 spans 13 residues.

This sequence joins TRBV19 and TRBJ2-5, with 7 bases identical to TRBD1. J lost 4 bases, V lost 5 bases, and 7 bases had no gene match. The CDR3 runs to 14 residues. From germline, CDR1 is LNHDA and CDR2 SQIVND (reference sequence). Written as DNA, the CDR3 is TGTGCCAGTAGTTTGACAGGGATGAGAGAGACCCAGTACTTC. This translates into CASSLTGMRETQYF. Complete variable domain (other parts from reference TRBV19 and TRBJ2-5): DGGITQSPKYLFRKEGQNVTLSCEQNLNHDAMYWYRQDPGQGLRLIYYSQIVNDFQKGDIAEGYSVSREKKESFPLTVTSAQKNPTAFYLCASSLTGMRETQYFGPGTRLLVL.

The chain employs TRBV13 and TRBJ2-2; 15 bases fit TRBD2. Germline V CDR1 and CDR2: PRHDT, FYEKMQ (reference sequence). This CDR3 contains 19 residues. Trimming cost V 4 bases and J 4 bases; bases outside gene matches: 10. The CDR3, as DNA: TGTGCCAGCAGCTCAACGGGACTAGCGGGAGGATTTGGCACCGGGGAGCTGTTTTTT. Encoded protein: CASSSTGLAGGFGTGELFF.

This clone was observed a handful of times. This chain links TRBV6-1 with TRBJ2-2; TRBD1 aligns across 11 bases. The CDR3 length is 15 residues. Germline CDR1 is MNHNS and CDR2 is SASEGT. The junction had 5 bases not matched to a gene; V was cut back by 6 bases and J by 5 bases. Written as DNA, the CDR3 is TGTGCCAGCAGGGGAGGACAGGGGGCAACCGGGGAGCTGTTTTTT. This translates into CASRGGQGATGELFF.

The rearrangement links TRBV10-3 to TRBJ1-5, with D hard to call. The CDR3 spans 12 residues. Germline V gene lookup returns CDR1 ENHRY and CDR2 SYGVKD. V dropped 4 bases and J dropped 10 bases, with 11 bases sitting between them. The DNA for the CDR3 is TGTGCCATCAGTGGGGCCGGATTTCCCCAGCATTTT. Encoded protein: CAISGAGFPQHF.

This rearrangement joins TRBV4-2 to TRBJ1-2; 8 bases align to TRBD1. From germline, CDR1 is LGHNA and CDR2 YNFKEQ. There are 19 residues in the CDR3. V dropped 2 bases and J dropped 1; count of bases not matched to a gene: 15. In DNA, the CDR3 is TGTGCCAGCAGCCAAACCCCAGGGGGCTTCTTTAGATTTAACTATGGCTACACCTTC. It specifies CASSQTPGGFFRFNYGYTF.

This rearrangement joins TRBV13 to TRBJ1-1, with 7 bases matching TRBD1. Germline V gives CDR1 PRHDT, CDR2 FYEKMQ (reference sequence). V shed 3 bases and J 5 bases; nucleotides not matched to a gene: 6. This CDR3 spans 14 amino acids. CDR3 protein: CASSFNSRGTEAFF. As DNA, the CDR3 is TGTGCCAGCAGCTTCAATAGCAGGGGGACTGAAGCTTTCTTT.

The rearrangement uses TRBV27 and TRBJ2-2, with 12 bases fitting TRBD2. This CDR3 is built from 19 residues. Germline CDR1 reads MNHEY; CDR2 reads SMNVEV (reference sequence). J gave up 6 bases and V 5 bases, and 16 bases lay outside the gene matches. DNA of the CDR3: TGTGCCAGCAGTCCTCTTATTGGACTAGCGGGAATAGGCGCCGGGGAGCTGTTTTTT. This codes for CASSPLIGLAGIGAGELFF.

A few counts support this clone. The genes are TRBV11-1 and TRBJ1-1; tentative D call: TRBD1 (6 bases). The CDR3 is 17 amino acids. V lost 3 bases to trimming and J lost 2 bases, with 19 bases between them. The germline CDR1 and CDR2 sequences are SGHAT and FQDESV (reference sequence). The DNA for the CDR3 is TGTGCCAGCAGCTTGAGCGTCTGGGGGGCTTCTAACACTGAAGCTTTCTTT. Translating gives CASSLSVWGASNTEAFF.

CDR3 DNA: TGTGCCAGTATGGCGTTTAGCAATCAGCCCCAGCATTTT. It yields the protein CASMAFSNQPQHF. The chain is built from TRBV19 and TRBJ1-5, with D unresolved. CDR3 length equals 13 residues. V dropped 7 bases and J dropped 0 bases, with 7 bases sitting between them. Germline values: CDR1 LNHDA, CDR2 SQIVND (reference sequence).